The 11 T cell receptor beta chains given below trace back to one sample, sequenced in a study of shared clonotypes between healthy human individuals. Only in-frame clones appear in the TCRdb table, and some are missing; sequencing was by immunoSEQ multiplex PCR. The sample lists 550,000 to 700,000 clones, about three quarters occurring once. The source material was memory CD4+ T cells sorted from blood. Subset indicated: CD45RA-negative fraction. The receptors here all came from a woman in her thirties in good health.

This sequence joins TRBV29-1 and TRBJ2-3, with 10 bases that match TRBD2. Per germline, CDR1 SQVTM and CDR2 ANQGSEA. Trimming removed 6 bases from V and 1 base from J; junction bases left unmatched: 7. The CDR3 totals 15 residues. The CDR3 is CSVPPAGGGTDTQYF. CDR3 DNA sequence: TGCAGCGTACCACCAGCGGGGGGGGGCACAGATACGCAGTATTTT.

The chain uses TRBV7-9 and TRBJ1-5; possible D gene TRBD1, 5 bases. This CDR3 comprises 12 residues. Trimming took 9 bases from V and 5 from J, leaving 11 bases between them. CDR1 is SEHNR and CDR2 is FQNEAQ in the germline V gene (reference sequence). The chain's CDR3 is CASGTNYQPQHF. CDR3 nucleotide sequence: TGTGCCAGTGGGACCAACTATCAGCCCCAGCATTTT.

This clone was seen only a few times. The CDR3 DNA sequence: TGTGCCAGCAGTCCGATTCTCAATCAGCCCCAGCATTTT. Its translation is CASSPILNQPQHF. The chain couples TRBV6-5 to TRBJ1-5; D gene ambiguous. The ends were cut back, 5 bases at V and 3 bases at J, with 8 bases in the middle. CDR1 and CDR2 from the germline V gene are MNHEY and SVGAGI. The length of the CDR3 is 13 residues.

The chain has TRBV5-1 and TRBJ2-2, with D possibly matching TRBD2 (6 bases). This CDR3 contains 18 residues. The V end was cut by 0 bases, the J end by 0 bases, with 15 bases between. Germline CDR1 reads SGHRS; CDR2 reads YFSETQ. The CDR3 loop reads CASSLVVSGPPNTGELFF. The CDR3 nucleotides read TGCGCCAGCAGCTTGGTAGTTAGCGGACCCCCGAACACCGGGGAGCTGTTTTTT. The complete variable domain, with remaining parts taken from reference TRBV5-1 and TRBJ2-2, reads KAGVTQTPRYLIKTRGQQVTLSCSPISGHRSVSWYQQTPGQGLQFLFEYFSETQRNKGNFPGRFSGRQFSNSRSEMNVSTLELGDSALYLCASSLVVSGPPNTGELFFGEGSRLTVL.

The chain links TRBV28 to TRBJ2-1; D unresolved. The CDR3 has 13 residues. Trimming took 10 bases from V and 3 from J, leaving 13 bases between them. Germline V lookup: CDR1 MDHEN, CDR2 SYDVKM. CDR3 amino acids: CATDSSVYNEQFF. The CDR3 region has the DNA TGTGCCACCGATTCCTCCGTCTACAATGAGCAGTTCTTC.

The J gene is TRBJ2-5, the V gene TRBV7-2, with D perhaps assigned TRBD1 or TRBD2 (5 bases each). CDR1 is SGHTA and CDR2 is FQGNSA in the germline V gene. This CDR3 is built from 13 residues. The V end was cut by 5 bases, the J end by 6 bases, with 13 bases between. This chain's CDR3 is CASSRGGLQTQYF. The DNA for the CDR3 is TGTGCCAGCAGCCGTGGGGGTTTGCAGACCCAGTACTTC.

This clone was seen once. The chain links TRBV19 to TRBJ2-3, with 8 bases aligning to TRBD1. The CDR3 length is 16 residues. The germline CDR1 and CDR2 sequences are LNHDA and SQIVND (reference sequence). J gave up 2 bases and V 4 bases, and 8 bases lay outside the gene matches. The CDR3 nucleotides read TGTGCCAGTAGTACCCCTGGACAGGGCCCCACAGATACGCAGTATTTT. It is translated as CASSTPGQGPTDTQYF.

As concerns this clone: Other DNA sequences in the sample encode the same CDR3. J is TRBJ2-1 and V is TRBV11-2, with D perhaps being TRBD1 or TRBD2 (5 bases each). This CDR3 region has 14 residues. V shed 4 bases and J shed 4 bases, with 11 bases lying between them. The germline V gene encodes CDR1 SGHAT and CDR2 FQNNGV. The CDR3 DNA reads TGTGCCAGCAGCTCGGGACCATCTTACAATGAGCAGTTCTTC. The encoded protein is CASSSGPSYNEQFF.

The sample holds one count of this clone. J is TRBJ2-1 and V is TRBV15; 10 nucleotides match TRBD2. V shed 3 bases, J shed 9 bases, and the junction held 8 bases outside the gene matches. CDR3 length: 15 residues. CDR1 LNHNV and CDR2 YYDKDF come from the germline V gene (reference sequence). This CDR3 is CATSRGVAGGGEQFF. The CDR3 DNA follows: TGTGCCACCAGCAGGGGGGTAGCGGGAGGAGGTGAGCAGTTCTTC.

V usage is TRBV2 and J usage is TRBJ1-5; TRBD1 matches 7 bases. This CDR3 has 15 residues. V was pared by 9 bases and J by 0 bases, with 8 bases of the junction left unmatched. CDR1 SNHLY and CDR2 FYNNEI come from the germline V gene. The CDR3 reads CASVRDSHSNQPQHF. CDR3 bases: TGTGCCAGTGTCCGGGACAGCCATAGCAATCAGCCCCAGCATTTT.

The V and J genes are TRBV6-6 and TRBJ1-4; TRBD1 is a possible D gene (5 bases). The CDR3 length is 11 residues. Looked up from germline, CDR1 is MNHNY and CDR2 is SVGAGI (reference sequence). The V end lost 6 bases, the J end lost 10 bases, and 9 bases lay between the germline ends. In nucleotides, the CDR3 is TGTGCCAGCAGCTATACAGGAAAACTGTTTTTT. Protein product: CASSYTGKLFF.